This TCR beta chain was recorded in a study of blood T cells in healthy people across ages. It was with a sample-barcoded 5' primer and a J-beta primer mix that a second PCR of about 6 to 12 cycles was run. Each CDR3 protein gets one entry after TCRdb re-called the 5' RACE reads with MiXCR. The sample has 1.4 million or so distinct CDR3 sequences, about 45% seen once. With regard to this clonotype: A much larger clone lies a single base off, so this may be a read error.

The receptor was isolated from a young woman in good health. Input material: blood.

The DNA for the CDR3 is TGCAGTGCTGGAGATTCGGCAGTCTCCTATGGCTACACCTTC. Amino acid sequence: CSAGDSAVSYGYTF. The V and J genes are TRBV20-1 and TRBJ1-2; D remains unclear. CDR1 DFQATT and CDR2 SNEGSKA come from the germline V gene (reference sequence). The CDR3 loop spans 14 amino acids.